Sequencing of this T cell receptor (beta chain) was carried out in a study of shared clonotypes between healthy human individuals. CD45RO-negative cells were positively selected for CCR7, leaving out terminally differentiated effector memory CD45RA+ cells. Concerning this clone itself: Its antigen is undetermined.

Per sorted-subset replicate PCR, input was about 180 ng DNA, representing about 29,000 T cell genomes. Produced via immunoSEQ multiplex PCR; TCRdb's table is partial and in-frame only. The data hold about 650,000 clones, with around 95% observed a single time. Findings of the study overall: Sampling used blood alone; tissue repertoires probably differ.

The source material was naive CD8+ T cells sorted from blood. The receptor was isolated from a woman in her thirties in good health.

The CDR3 here is CASSHYVGESYEQYF. In DNA, the CDR3 is TGCGCCAGCAGCCATTATGTGGGGGAAAGCTACGAGCAGTACTTC. V usage is TRBV4-1 and J usage is TRBJ2-7; D is perhaps TRBD1 or TRBD2 (5 bases each). Germline-derived CDR1 and CDR2 are MGHRA and YSYEKL. Trimming stripped 3 bases from V and 3 bases from J, with 15 bases between. This CDR3 is 15 amino acids long.